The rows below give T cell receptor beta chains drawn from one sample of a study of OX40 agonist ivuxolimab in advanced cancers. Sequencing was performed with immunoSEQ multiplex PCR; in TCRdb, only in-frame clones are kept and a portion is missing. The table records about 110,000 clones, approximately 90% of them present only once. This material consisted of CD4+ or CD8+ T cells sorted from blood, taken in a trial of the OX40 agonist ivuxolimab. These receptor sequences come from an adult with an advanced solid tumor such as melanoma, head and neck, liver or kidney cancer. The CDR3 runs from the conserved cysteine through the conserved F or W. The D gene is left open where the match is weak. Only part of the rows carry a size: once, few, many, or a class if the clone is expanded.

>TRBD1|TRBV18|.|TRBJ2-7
CASSPPSGTVNYEQYF
TGTGCCAGCTCACCACCATCCGGGACAGTCAACTACGAGCAGTACTTC
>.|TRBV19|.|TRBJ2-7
CASSKGGTYEQYF
TGTGCCAGTTCCAAGGGGGGCACCTACGAGCAGTACTTC
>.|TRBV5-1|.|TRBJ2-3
CASSNTGTSPDTQYF
TGCGCCAGCAGCAACACCGGGACGAGCCCAGATACGCAGTATTTT
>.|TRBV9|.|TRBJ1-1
CASSVDRAPGENTEAFF
TGTGCCAGCAGCGTAGATAGGGCCCCTGGAGAGAACACTGAAGCTTTCTTT
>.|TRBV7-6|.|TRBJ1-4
CASSLRTATNEKLFF
TGTGCCAGCAGCTTAAGGACAGCAACTAATGAAAAACTGTTTTTT
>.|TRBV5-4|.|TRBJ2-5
CASSLGPQETQYF
TGTGCCAGCAGCTTGGGCCCCCAAGAGACCCAGTACTTC
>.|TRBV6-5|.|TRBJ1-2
CASSYSGQGVGYGYTF
TGTGCCAGCAGTTACTCAGGGCAGGGTGTTGGCTATGGCTACACCTTC
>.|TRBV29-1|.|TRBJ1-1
CSVQKSLQKNTEAFF
TGCAGCGTCCAAAAGTCGTTACAGAAGAACACTGAAGCTTTCTTT
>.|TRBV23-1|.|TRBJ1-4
CASRWKIEKLFF
TGCGCCAGCAGGTGGAAAATAGAAAAACTGTTTTTT
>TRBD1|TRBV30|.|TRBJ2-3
CAWSVQGTDTQYF
TGTGCCTGGAGTGTACAGGGGACAGATACGCAGTATTTT
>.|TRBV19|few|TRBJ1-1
CATRRDTAPNTEAFF
TGTGCCACCCGGCGGGACACAGCGCCGAACACTGAAGCTTTCTTT
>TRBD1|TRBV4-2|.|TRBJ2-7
CASSQQQPGQGPYEQYF
TGTGCCAGCAGCCAGCAGCAACCGGGACAGGGTCCCTACGAGCAGTACTTC
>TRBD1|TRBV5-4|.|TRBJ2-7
CASSGKQGSSYEQYF
TGTGCCAGCAGCGGGAAACAGGGGAGCTCCTACGAGCAGTACTTC
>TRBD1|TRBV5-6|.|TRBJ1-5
CASTGDRASNQPQHF
TGTGCCAGCACCGGGGACAGGGCTAGCAATCAGCCCCAGCATTTT
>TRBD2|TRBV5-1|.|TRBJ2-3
CASSSGRKTDTQYF
TGCGCCAGCAGTAGCGGGAGGAAAACAGATACGCAGTATTTT